Many counts were recorded for the clone carrying this TCR beta chain. The antigen is unknown. TCRdb ran MiXCR on the PCR reads and lists one entry per CDR3 protein. Among about 40,000 distinct CDR3 sequences listed, approximately 24% were seen once. The sample comes from a study of molecular identifiers for immune sequencing clone quantification. About the study: RNA, taken in replicates from about 21,000 or 97,000 naive CD8 cells, was split five ways, with four sequenced.

Study-level results: Highly expanded clone sizes could be underestimated by identical TCR molecules that share a barcode.

Between 20,000 and 1,000,000 sorted cells, with 10%, 30% or 50% RNA, yielded naive CD8 libraries. The TCR comes from a human donor in good health. Some libraries in this study had Jurkat cell RNA spiked in. The sample comprised naive CD8+ T cells from blood, with Jurkat cell RNA spiked in. The subset denotes: FACS-sorted CD8+CD4-CCR7+CD45RA+ naive T cells.

The CDR3 sequence is CASSYGAGIVGKTHEQFF. CDR3 bases: TGTGCCAGCAGTTACGGAGCGGGGATTGTGGGGAAAACACATGAGCAGTTCTTC. The chain is built from TRBV6-5 and TRBJ2-1; 7 nucleotides align to TRBD2. Trimming at V came to 2 bases and at J to 8 bases, leaving 18 bases not matched to a gene. The CDR3 has 18 amino acids. Looked up from germline, CDR1 is MNHEY and CDR2 is SVGAGI.